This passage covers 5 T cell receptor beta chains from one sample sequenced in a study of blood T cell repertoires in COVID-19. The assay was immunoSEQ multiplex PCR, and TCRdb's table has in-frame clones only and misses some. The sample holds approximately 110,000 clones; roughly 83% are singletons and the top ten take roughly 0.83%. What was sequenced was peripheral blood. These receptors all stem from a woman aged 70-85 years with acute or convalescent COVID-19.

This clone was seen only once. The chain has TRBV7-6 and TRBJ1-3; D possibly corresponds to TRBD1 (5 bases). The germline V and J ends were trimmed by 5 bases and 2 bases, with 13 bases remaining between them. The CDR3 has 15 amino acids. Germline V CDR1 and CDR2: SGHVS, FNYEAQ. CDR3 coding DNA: TGTGCCAGCAGCCCTCGGCAAGGGGCTGGAAACACCATATATTTT. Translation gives CASSPRQGAGNTIYF.

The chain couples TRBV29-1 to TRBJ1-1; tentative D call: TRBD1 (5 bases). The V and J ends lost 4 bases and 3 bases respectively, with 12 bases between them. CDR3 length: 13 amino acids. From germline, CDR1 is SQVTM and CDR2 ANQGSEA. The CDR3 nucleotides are TGCAGCGTTGCCTGGGGCGCGCACACTGAAGCTTTCTTT. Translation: CSVAWGAHTEAFF.

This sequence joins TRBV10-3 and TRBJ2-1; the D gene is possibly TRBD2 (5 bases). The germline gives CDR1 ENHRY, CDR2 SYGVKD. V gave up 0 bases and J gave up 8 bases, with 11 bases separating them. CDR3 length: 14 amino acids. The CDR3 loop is CAISESVSADEQFF. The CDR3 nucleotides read TGTGCCATCAGTGAGTCTGTTAGCGCCGATGAGCAGTTCTTC.

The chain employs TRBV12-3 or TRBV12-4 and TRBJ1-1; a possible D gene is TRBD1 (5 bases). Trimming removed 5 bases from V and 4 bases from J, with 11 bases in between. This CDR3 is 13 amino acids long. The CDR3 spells CASSLGAGTEAFF. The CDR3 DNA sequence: TGTGCCAGCAGTCTAGGGGCGGGCACTGAAGCTTTCTTT.

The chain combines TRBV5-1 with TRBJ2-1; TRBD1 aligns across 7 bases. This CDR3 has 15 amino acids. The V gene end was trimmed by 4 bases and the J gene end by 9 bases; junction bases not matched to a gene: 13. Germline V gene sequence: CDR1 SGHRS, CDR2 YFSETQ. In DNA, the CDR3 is TGCGCCAGCAGCCGGGGACAGCTAGGGCGTAGTGAGCAGTTCTTC. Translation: CASSRGQLGRSEQFF.